These 14 T cell receptor beta chains originate from one sample sequenced in a study of T cells after yellow fever vaccination. TCRdb redid the calling of the 5' RACE reads with MiXCR, one entry per CDR3 protein. The table includes some 48,000 distinct CDR3 sequences, around 6.8% detected once. The source material was PBMCs, either bulk or a sorted T-cell subset (CD4+, CD8+, memory, or dextramer-sorted; not recorded which), sampled 45 days after the yellow fever booster vaccination. The receptors come from a man in his thirties or forties who received the YFV17D yellow fever vaccine.

This clonotype was recorded a few times. V gene TRBV20-1 combines with J gene TRBJ1-3, with 8 bases that match TRBD1. This CDR3 is 14 amino acids long. J was trimmed by 2 bases and V by 2 bases; bases with no gene match: 2. CDR1 DFQATT and CDR2 SNEGSKA come from the germline V gene (reference sequence). CDR3 residues: CSARSQGAGNTIYF. The CDR3 DNA sequence: TGCAGTGCTAGATCACAGGGGGCTGGAAACACCATATATTTT.

The genes are TRBV20-1 and TRBJ1-6; no reliable D call. The CDR3 covers 13 residues. V lost 6 bases and J lost 8, with 14 bases in between. Germline V gene sequence: CDR1 DFQATT, CDR2 SNEGSKA (reference sequence). This chain's CDR3 is CSAHVTADSPLHF. The DNA of the CDR3 is TGCAGTGCCCATGTAACCGCAGATTCACCCCTCCACTTT.

The chain links TRBV3-1 to TRBJ2-5; 9 positions agree with TRBD2. Germline V gene sequence: CDR1 LGHDT, CDR2 YNNKEL (reference sequence). CDR3 size: 15 residues. V gave up 3 bases and J gave up 1 base; unmatched junction bases: 3. Here the CDR3 DNA reads TGTGCCAGCAGCCAGCTAGCGGGACCCCAAGAGACCCAGTACTTC. It translates to CASSQLAGPQETQYF.

This clonotype was counted many times. This chain joins TRBV10-3 and TRBJ1-5; 10 bases align to TRBD1. CDR3 length: 15 residues. Germline V gene sequence: CDR1 ENHRY, CDR2 SYGVKD. With 0 bases clipped from V and 9 bases from J, the junction kept 5 bases outside the gene matches. DNA of the CDR3: TGTGCCATCAGTGAGTCCGGGACAGGGGCGCGGCCCCAGCATTTT. This translates into CAISESGTGARPQHF.

This clonotype was recorded many times. CDR3 bases: TGCAGTGCAAAAAAGGGGGGTGGGGGGTACAACACTGAAGCTTTCTTT. It codes for CSAKKGGGGYNTEAFF. This sequence joins TRBV20-1 and TRBJ1-1, with D possibly matching TRBD1 (6 bases). This CDR3 spans 16 amino acids. Per the germline V gene, CDR1 is DFQATT and CDR2 is SNEGSKA (reference sequence). The V end was cut by 6 bases, the J end by 2 bases, with 22 bases between.

This clonotype was recorded at least ten times. The V and J genes are TRBV2 and TRBJ2-5; D may correspond to TRBD1 or TRBD2 (5 bases each). Germline V gene sequence: CDR1 SNHLY, CDR2 FYNNEI. The CDR3 runs 13 residues. V was trimmed by 8 bases and J by 4 bases, leaving 14 bases between them. CDR3 DNA: TGTGCCAGCCACGGACCGGGGCGAGAGACCCAGTACTTC. Protein: CASHGPGRETQYF.

This clonotype occurred many times. The chain has TRBV5-1 and TRBJ2-4; D is perhaps TRBD1 (6 bases). From germline, CDR1 is SGHRS and CDR2 YFSETQ. The germline V and J ends were trimmed by 0 bases and 2 bases, with 12 bases remaining between them. The CDR3 covers 16 residues. CDR3 nucleotide sequence: TGCGCCAGCAGCTTGGTTGCAGGGGAGTCCAAAAACATTCAGTACTTC. Translated: CASSLVAGESKNIQYF.

The chain links TRBV30 to TRBJ2-5, with 13 bases fitting TRBD2. The CDR3 extends over 17 amino acids. The germline V gene encodes CDR1 GTSNPN and CDR2 SVGIG (reference sequence). Trimming cost V 5 bases and J 5 bases; bases outside gene matches: 14. CDR3 bases: TGTGCCTGGGACCTCTGGACTAGCGGGAGATCTAGGGAGACCCAGTACTTC. This encodes CAWDLWTSGRSRETQYF.

Only a few counts were recorded for this clonotype. This chain links TRBV13 with TRBJ2-7, with TRBD1 matching over 11 bases. The CDR3 length is 13 residues. Germline assignment: CDR1 PRHDT and CDR2 FYEKMQ (reference sequence). The J segment lost 8 bases and the V segment lost 3 bases, leaving 3 bases of the junction unmatched. The CDR3, as DNA: TGTGCCAGCAGCTTTGGACAGGGGGCGAAGCAGTACTTC. It translates to CASSFGQGAKQYF.

This chain links TRBV11-3 with TRBJ2-6, with unresolved D. The CDR3 consists of 13 residues. Germline CDR1 SGHNT, CDR2 YENEEA. V was clipped by 5 bases and J by 0 bases, with 2 bases between them. The CDR3 DNA sequence: TGTGCCAGCAGCATCTCTGGGGCCAACGTCCTGACTTTC. It is translated as CASSISGANVLTF. Variable domain in full (rest from reference TRBV11-3 and TRBJ2-6): EAGVVQSPRYKIIEKKQPVAFWCNPISGHNTLYWYLQNLGQGPELLIRYENEEAVDDSQLPKDRFSAERLKGVDSTLKIQPAELGDSAVYLCASSISGANVLTFGAGSRLTVL.

The rearrangement uses TRBV28 and TRBJ2-7; no clear D. Trimming pared 6 bases from V and 3 bases from J, leaving 6 bases between. The CDR3 runs to 11 residues. Germline lookup yields CDR1 MDHEN and CDR2 SYDVKM. CDR3 residues: CASRKYYEQYF. The DNA for the CDR3 is TGTGCCAGCAGAAAATACTACGAGCAGTACTTC.

This clonotype was seen many times. The V and J genes are TRBV11-2 and TRBJ2-7; 11 bases map to TRBD2. V trimming: 5 bases; J trimming: 2 bases; junction bases outside the gene matches: 8. CDR1 and CDR2 (germline): SGHAT, FQNNGV. This CDR3 spans 16 amino acids. CDR3 in DNA: TGTGCCAGCAGCCCACGAACGACTAGCGGGACCTACGAGCAGTACTTC. The encoded protein is CASSPRTTSGTYEQYF.

This chain's CDR3 is CASSLGATHSYEQYF. CDR3 DNA sequence: TGTGCCAGCAGCTTAGGCGCAACTCACTCCTACGAGCAGTACTTC. V is TRBV7-9 and J is TRBJ2-7; D is ambiguous. The germline V gene encodes CDR1 SEHNR and CDR2 FQNEAQ (reference sequence). Trimming took off 1 base at V and 0 bases at J, with 10 bases between the two ends. The CDR3 has 15 amino acids.

There are a few counts of this clonotype. The J gene is TRBJ2-7, the V gene TRBV6-5, with no clear D. Trimming pared 0 bases from V and 6 bases from J, leaving 12 bases between. The CDR3 is made up of 14 amino acids. The germline V gene has CDR1 MNHEY and CDR2 SVGAGI. The CDR3 sequence: CASSYSASRSEQYF. The CDR3 region has the DNA TGTGCCAGCAGTTACTCCGCCAGCCGCTCCGAGCAGTACTTC.